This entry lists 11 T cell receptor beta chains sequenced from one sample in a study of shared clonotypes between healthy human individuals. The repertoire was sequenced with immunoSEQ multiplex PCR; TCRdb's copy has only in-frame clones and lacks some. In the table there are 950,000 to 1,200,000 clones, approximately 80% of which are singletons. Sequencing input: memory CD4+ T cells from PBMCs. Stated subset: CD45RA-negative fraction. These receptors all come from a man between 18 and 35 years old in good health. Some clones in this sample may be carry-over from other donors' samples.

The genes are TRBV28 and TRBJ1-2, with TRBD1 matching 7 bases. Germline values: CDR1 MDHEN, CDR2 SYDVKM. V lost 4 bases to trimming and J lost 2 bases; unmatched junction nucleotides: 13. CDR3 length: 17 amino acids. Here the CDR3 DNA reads TGTGCCAGCAGTTCCGAAGCCGGGACAGCGCTAAACTATGGCTACACCTTC. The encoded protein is CASSSEAGTALNYGYTF.

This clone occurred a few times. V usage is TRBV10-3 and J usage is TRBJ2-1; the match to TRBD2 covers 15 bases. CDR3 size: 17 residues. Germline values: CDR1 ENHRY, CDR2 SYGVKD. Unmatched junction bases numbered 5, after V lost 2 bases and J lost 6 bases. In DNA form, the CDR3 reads TGTGCCATCAGTGAGGGACTAGCGGGAGGGTTGGCCAATGAGCAGTTCTTC. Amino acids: CAISEGLAGGLANEQFF.

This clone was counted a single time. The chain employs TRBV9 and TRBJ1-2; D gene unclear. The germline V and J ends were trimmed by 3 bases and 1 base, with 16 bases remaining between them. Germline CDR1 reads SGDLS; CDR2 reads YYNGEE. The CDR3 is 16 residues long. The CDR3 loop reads CASSGGSAGSNYGYTF. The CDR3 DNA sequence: TGTGCCAGCAGCGGTGGATCGGCAGGCAGTAACTATGGCTACACCTTC. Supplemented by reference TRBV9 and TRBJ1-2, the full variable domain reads DSGVTQTPKHLITATGQRVTLRCSPRSGDLSVYWYQQSLDQGLQFLIQYYNGEERAKGNILERFSAQQFPDLHSELNLSSLELGDSALYFCASSGGSAGSNYGYTFGSGTRLTVV.

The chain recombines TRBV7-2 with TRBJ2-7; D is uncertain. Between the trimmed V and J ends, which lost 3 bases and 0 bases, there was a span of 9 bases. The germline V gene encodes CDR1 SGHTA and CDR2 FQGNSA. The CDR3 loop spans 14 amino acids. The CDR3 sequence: CASSFGRASYEQYF. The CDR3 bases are TGTGCCAGCAGCTTCGGACGGGCCTCCTACGAGCAGTACTTC.

This CDR3 is CASSQDPTGRNEQFF. The DNA of the CDR3 is TGTGCCAGCAGCCAAGATCCCACAGGGAGGAATGAGCAGTTCTTC. The chain recombines TRBV4-2 with TRBJ2-1, with D perhaps matching TRBD1 or TRBD2 (6 bases each). Per germline, CDR1 LGHNA and CDR2 YNFKEQ. Between the trimmed V and J ends, which lost 0 bases and 7 bases, there was a span of 13 bases. The CDR3 has 15 amino acids.

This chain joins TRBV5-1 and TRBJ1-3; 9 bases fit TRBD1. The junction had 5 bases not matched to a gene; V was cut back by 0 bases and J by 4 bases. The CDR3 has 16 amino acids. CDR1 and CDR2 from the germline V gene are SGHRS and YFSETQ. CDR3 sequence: CASSLVGTGFGNTIYF. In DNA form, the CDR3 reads TGCGCCAGCAGCTTGGTAGGGACAGGGTTCGGAAACACCATATATTTT.

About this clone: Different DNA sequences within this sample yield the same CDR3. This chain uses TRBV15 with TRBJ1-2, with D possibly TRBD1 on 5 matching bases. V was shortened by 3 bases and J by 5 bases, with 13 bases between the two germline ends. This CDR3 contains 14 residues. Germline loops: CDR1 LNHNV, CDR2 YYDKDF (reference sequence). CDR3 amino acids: CATSRNQGYYGYTF. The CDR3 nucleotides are TGTGCCACCAGCAGGAACCAGGGATATTATGGCTACACCTTC.

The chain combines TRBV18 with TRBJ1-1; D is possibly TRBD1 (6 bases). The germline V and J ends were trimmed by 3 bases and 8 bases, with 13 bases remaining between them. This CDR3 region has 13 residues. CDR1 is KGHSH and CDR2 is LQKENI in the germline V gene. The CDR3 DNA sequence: TGTGCCAGCTCACCCCGAACGGGGGCGGAAGCTTTCTTT. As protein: CASSPRTGAEAFF.

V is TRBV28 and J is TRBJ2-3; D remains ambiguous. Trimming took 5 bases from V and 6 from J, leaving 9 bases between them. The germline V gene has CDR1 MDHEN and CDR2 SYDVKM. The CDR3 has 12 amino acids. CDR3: CASSRTPDTQYF. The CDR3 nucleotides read TGTGCCAGCAGTAGGACCCCCGATACGCAGTATTTT.

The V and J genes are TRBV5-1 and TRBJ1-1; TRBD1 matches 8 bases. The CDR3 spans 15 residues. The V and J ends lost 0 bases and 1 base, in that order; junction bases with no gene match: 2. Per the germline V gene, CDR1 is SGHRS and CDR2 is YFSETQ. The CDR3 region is CASSLGGTGNTEAFF. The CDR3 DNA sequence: TGCGCCAGCAGCTTGGGTGGGACAGGGAACACTGAAGCTTTCTTT.

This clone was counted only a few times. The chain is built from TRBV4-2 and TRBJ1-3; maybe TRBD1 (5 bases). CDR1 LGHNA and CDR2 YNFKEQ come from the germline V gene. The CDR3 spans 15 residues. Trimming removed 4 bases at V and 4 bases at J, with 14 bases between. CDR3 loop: CASSPMGTLGNTIYF. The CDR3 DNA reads TGTGCCAGCAGCCCAATGGGGACCCTCGGAAACACCATATATTTT.